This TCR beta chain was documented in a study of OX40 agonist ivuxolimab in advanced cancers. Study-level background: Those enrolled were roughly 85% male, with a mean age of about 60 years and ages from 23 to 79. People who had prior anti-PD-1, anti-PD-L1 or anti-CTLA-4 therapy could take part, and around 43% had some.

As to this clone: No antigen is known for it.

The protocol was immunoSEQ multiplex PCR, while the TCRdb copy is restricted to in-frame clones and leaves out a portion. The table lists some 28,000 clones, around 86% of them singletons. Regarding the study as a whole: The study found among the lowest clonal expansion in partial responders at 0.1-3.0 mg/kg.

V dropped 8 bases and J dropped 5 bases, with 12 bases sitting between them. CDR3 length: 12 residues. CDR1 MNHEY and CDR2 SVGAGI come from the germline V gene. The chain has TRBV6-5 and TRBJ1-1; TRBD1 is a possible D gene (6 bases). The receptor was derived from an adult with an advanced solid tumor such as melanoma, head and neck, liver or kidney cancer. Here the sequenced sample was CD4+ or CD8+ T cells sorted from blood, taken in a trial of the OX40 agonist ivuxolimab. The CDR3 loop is CASGRGHTEAFF. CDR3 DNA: TGTGCCAGCGGCAGGGGACATACTGAAGCTTTCTTT.